The 10 T cell receptor beta chains below come from one sample, sequenced in a study of tumor-infiltrating lymphocytes in primary liver carcinoma. The authors made TCR beta cDNA from approximately 500 ng total RNA with a constant-region primer. Three rounds of nested multiplex PCR with slightly modified ARM-PCR produced TCR beta libraries. Forward primers for TRBV1-TRBV30 and a C-beta reverse primer served the first two PCR rounds, at about 9 cycles each. TCRdb used MiXCR to reprocess the multiplex PCR reads, holding one entry per CDR3 protein. Of 310,000 or so distinct CDR3 sequences listed, less than 75% are singletons. Both blood RNA, taken from unsorted whole blood, and germline DNA were extracted. The sample taken for sequencing was peripheral blood. Receptor source: a man aged 40-49 years with primary liver carcinoma and hepatitis B virus infection.

The chain recombines TRBV5-6 with TRBJ2-3, with 8 nucleotides matching TRBD1. Germline CDR1 and CDR2: SGHDT and YYEEEE. Unmatched junction bases numbered 7, after V lost 4 bases and J lost 6 bases. The CDR3 contains 14 residues. CDR3 DNA: TGTGCCAGCAGCCTAGACAGGGGTAGGGATACGCAGTATTTT. It is translated as CASSLDRGRDTQYF.

The CDR3 DNA sequence: TGCGCCAGCAGCTTCCTAGCGGGAGAAAAGACCTACGAGCAGTACTTC. It specifies CASSFLAGEKTYEQYF. The gene calls are TRBV5-1 and TRBJ2-7, with 10 bases identical to TRBD2. V lost 2 bases, J lost 2 bases, and 7 bases stayed unmatched. Germline CDR1 and CDR2: SGHRS and YFSETQ. This CDR3 is built from 16 residues.

This clonotype was seen a handful of times. This may arise from a read error, as a much more abundant clone is one base away. The chain has TRBV4-3 and TRBJ2-1; TRBD2 matches at 12 bases. Trimming at V came to 0 bases and at J to 4 bases, leaving 10 bases not matched to a gene. The CDR3 loop spans 19 amino acids. Germline values: CDR1 LGHNA, CDR2 YSLEER. The CDR3 sequence is CASSQEWRLAGVGYNEQFF. The CDR3 DNA reads as TGCGCCAGCAGCCAAGAATGGCGACTAGCGGGAGTAGGGTACAATGAGCAGTTCTTC.

Note on this clonotype: Sequence at one end of the junction differs from germline and may be a read error. The chain combines TRBV5-1 with TRBJ2-7; D may be TRBD1 (6 bases). The CDR3 length is 16 residues. The germline CDR1 and CDR2 sequences are SGHRS and YFSETQ. This chain's CDR3 is CASSLGLGARTYEQCF. In DNA, the CDR3 is TGCGCCAGCAGCTTGGGTTTGGGGGCACGGACCTACGAGCAGTGCTTC.

This clonotype was seen ten or more times. This chain connects TRBV7-9 to TRBJ2-2, with D possibly TRBD1 on 6 matching bases. This CDR3 is 14 amino acids long. V lost 1 base and J 5 bases, leaving 8 bases between the germline ends. Germline loops: CDR1 SEHNR, CDR2 FQNEAQ (reference sequence). The CDR3, as DNA: TGTGCCAGCAGCTTAGTCCAGGGGACCGGGGAGCTGTTTTTT. It specifies CASSLVQGTGELFF.

This clonotype came up once. A read error is possible here, since a much larger clone lies one base away. The chain employs TRBV6-1 and TRBJ2-3; perhaps TRBD1 as D (5 bases). CDR1 MNHNS and CDR2 SASEGT come from the germline V gene. Trimming pared 5 bases from V and 2 bases from J, leaving 14 bases between. This CDR3 contains 15 residues. CDR3 sequence: CASSSAGWNTDTQYF. In DNA, the CDR3 is TGTGCCAGCAGTTCGGCAGGGTGGAACACAGATACGCAGTATTTT.

This clonotype was recorded many times. The genes are TRBV6-5 and TRBJ1-2; no reliable D call. Germline V gene lookup returns CDR1 MNHEY and CDR2 SVGAGI. The CDR3 runs to 17 residues. The V and J ends lost 0 bases and 8 bases respectively, with 22 bases between them. The CDR3 here is CASSYSTNARVSQGYTF. In DNA, the CDR3 is TGTGCCAGCAGTTACTCGACCAATGCTCGGGTCAGTCAAGGCTACACCTTC.

This clonotype appeared many times. V is TRBV11-2 and J is TRBJ2-5; 9 nucleotides agree with TRBD1. The germline V gene encodes CDR1 SGHAT and CDR2 FQNNGV. V was pared by 5 bases and J by 3 bases, with 10 bases of the junction left unmatched. The CDR3 covers 16 residues. The DNA of the CDR3 is TGTGCCAGCAGCCTCGACAGGGGGGAAAATGAAGAGACCCAGTACTTC. Its protein is CASSLDRGENEETQYF.

As for this clonotype: A much larger clone lies a single base off, so this may be a read error. The V gene is TRBV12-3 or TRBV12-4, the J gene TRBJ2-3; 10 bases agree with TRBD2. Trimming took 7 bases from V and 4 from J; bases not matched to a gene: 5. The CDR3 is 14 amino acids. CDR3: CASNLAGAPDTQYF. CDR3 coding DNA: TGTGCCAGCAACCTAGCGGGAGCTCCAGATACGCAGTATTTT.

This clonotype was seen many times. This chain joins TRBV11-2 and TRBJ2-1; 7 positions match TRBD2. The CDR3 has 15 residues. Losses at the gene ends were 5 bases for V and 7 bases for J; bases not matched to a gene: 11. Germline lookup yields CDR1 SGHAT and CDR2 FQNNGV. Here the CDR3 reads CASSLVGGSTNEQFF. As DNA, the CDR3 is TGTGCCAGCAGCCTAGTTGGCGGGAGTACGAATGAGCAGTTCTTC.